Following are 6 T cell receptor beta chains from one sample sequenced in a study of control samples from healthy donors and cancer patients. The data were produced by immunoSEQ multiplex PCR, yet TCRdb's version contains in-frame clones alone and is incomplete. The sample contains 350,000 to 450,000 clones, 80% to 95% of which appear only once. The sample taken for sequencing was PBMCs. The receptors stem from a man aged 35 to 55 with head and neck cancer.

This clone was seen only once. The V and J genes are TRBV5-4 and TRBJ2-1; 8 nucleotides agree with TRBD2. The CDR3 has 14 residues. V shed 3 bases, J shed 2 bases, and the junction held 1 base outside the gene matches. Germline CDR1 is SGHNT and CDR2 is YYREEE (reference sequence). The CDR3 reads CASSSGGPYNEQFF. The CDR3 region has the DNA TGTGCCAGCAGCTCGGGGGGGCCCTACAATGAGCAGTTCTTC.

The chain couples TRBV13 to TRBJ2-7; the match to TRBD2 covers 8 bases. CDR1 is PRHDT, CDR2 FYEKMQ, per germline (reference sequence). The ends lost 0 bases at V and 3 bases at J; junction bases unmatched: 7. CDR3 length: 16 residues. In DNA, the CDR3 is TGTGCCAGCAGCTTAGGGGGTAGCGGGACCCTCTACGAGCAGTACTTC. Amino acids: CASSLGGSGTLYEQYF.

The chain has TRBV4-1 and TRBJ2-7; a possible D gene is TRBD2 (5 bases). Trimming took 4 bases from V and 6 from J, leaving 13 bases between them. This CDR3 has 13 residues. Germline CDR1 and CDR2: MGHRA and YSYEKL. This CDR3 is CASSPPVGSEQYF. In DNA, the CDR3 is TGCGCCAGCAGCCCCCCAGTGGGGAGCGAGCAGTACTTC.

This clone was observed a single time. The chain has TRBV6-2 or TRBV6-3 and TRBJ1-2; D is ambiguous. Trimming took off 4 bases at V and 3 bases at J, with 21 bases between the two ends. This CDR3 spans 17 amino acids. The germline CDR1 and CDR2 sequences are MNHEY and SVGEGT. CDR3 DNA: TGTGCCAGCAGTTTAACTCGGGTACGCCTGCCTGACTATGGCTACACCTTC. This codes for CASSLTRVRLPDYGYTF.

The genes are TRBV9 and TRBJ2-3; TRBD2 matches at 9 bases. V lost 4 bases, J lost 5 bases, and 11 bases stayed unmatched. Germline V gives CDR1 SGDLS, CDR2 YYNGEE. There are 16 residues in the CDR3. CDR3 amino acids: CASSLGSSGSLDTQYF. The CDR3, as DNA: TGTGCCAGCAGCCTAGGCAGTAGCGGGAGTTTAGATACGCAGTATTTT.

This chain links TRBV5-4 with TRBJ2-1, with TRBD2 matching over 9 bases. The CDR3 consists of 16 residues. Germline lookup yields CDR1 SGHNT and CDR2 YYREEE (reference sequence). The V gene end was trimmed by 4 bases and the J gene end by 8 bases; junction bases not matched to a gene: 13. CDR3 residues: CASSPPGGRASHEQFF. DNA of the CDR3: TGTGCCAGCAGCCCACCTGGCGGGAGGGCCTCCCATGAGCAGTTCTTC.